The 15 T cell receptor beta chains listed next were all sequenced from one sample in a study of response to subunit inactivated influenza vaccine. MiXCR, applied by TCRdb to the RT-PCR reads, yields one record per CDR3 protein. The sample contains roughly 570,000 distinct CDR3 sequences, 14% of which appear only once. Sequencing used PBMCs from blood, obtained 11 to 12 days after vaccination. The receptors shown here come from a man between 45 and 60 years old who received an inactivated influenza vaccine.

The V and J genes are TRBV10-3 and TRBJ2-2; D is unresolved. Germline V gives CDR1 ENHRY, CDR2 SYGVKD. V gave up 1 base and J gave up 5 bases, with 5 bases separating them. The length of the CDR3 is 13 residues. The CDR3 region has the DNA TGTGCCATCAGTGAGTTAGAAACCGGGGAGCTGTTTTTT. It specifies CAISELETGELFF.

This clonotype was counted a few times. This chain connects TRBV12-3 or TRBV12-4 to TRBJ2-5, with a weak D call TRBD1 (5 bases). Trimming left V 4 bases short and J 0 bases short, with 9 bases between. This CDR3 has 14 residues. The CDR3 spells CASSSGAYQETQYF. The CDR3, as DNA: TGTGCCAGCAGTTCTGGGGCATACCAAGAGACCCAGTACTTC.

This clonotype appeared many times. V is TRBV5-1 and J is TRBJ1-1; D uncertain. Germline loops: CDR1 SGHRS, CDR2 YFSETQ. This CDR3 comprises 13 residues. Deletions cut 4 bases from V and 3 bases from J, with 10 bases between. The CDR3 sequence: CASSALQDTEAFF. In nucleotides, the CDR3 is TGCGCCAGCAGCGCTCTGCAAGACACTGAAGCTTTCTTT.

This clonotype was observed a few times. The chain joins TRBV10-3 to TRBJ2-2; TRBD1 matches 12 bases. The CDR3 runs to 15 residues. The germline V gene has CDR1 ENHRY and CDR2 SYGVKD. With V trimmed by 6 bases and J by 2 bases, 1 base remained unmatched. CDR3 sequence (DNA): TGTGCCATCAGGGGACAGGGGGCCAACACCGGGGAGCTGTTTTTT. Its translation is CAIRGQGANTGELFF.

This clonotype was seen a few times. The chain combines TRBV6-2 or TRBV6-3 with TRBJ1-1; maybe TRBD1 (6 bases). The V gene's germline CDR1 is MNHEY and CDR2 SVGEGT. V lost 2 bases and J 7 bases, leaving 14 bases between the germline ends. This CDR3 spans 14 amino acids. CDR3 amino acids: CASSYHREGGEAFF. CDR3 sequence (DNA): TGTGCCAGCAGTTACCACAGGGAGGGCGGTGAAGCTTTCTTT.

This clonotype turned up a few times. V gene TRBV7-9 combines with J gene TRBJ2-7, with D tentatively TRBD1 (6 bases). In germline, CDR1 is SEHNR, CDR2 FQNEAQ (reference sequence). This CDR3 is built from 17 residues. V was cut by 3 bases and J by 0 bases, with 18 bases left in between. The CDR3 region has the DNA TGTGCCAGCAGCTTCGGGGCCGGACAGCTGATCTCCTACGAGCAGTACTTC. Translating it yields CASSFGAGQLISYEQYF.

This clonotype was counted a few times. The chain employs TRBV6-6 and TRBJ2-1; D gene ambiguous. V was pared by 9 bases and J by 9 bases, with 12 bases between. The CDR3 consists of 11 residues. Looked up from germline, CDR1 is MNHNY and CDR2 is SVGAGI (reference sequence). CDR3 bases: TGTGCCAGTGGTGGGTCCGGTGAGCAGTTCTTC. It is translated as CASGGSGEQFF.

This clonotype was picked up many times. Germline and junction disagree at one end, which may indicate a read error. The V and J genes are TRBV5-1 and TRBJ2-1, with TRBD2 as a possible D gene (6 bases). The CDR3 spans 15 residues. Germline loops: CDR1 SGHRS, CDR2 YFSETQ. This CDR3 is CASSLVGSSYNEQFF. Here the CDR3 DNA reads TGTGCCAGCAGCTTGGTCGGGAGCTCCTACAATGAGCAGTTCTTC.

This chain links TRBV20-1 with TRBJ2-3; 10 bases fit TRBD2. Germline-derived CDR1 and CDR2 are DFQATT and SNEGSKA (reference sequence). The CDR3 contains 18 residues. With V trimmed by 0 bases and J by 2 bases, 11 bases remained unmatched. CDR3 DNA: TGCAGTGCTAGAGACAGACTTAGAAGCGGGGGGGACACAGATACGCAGTATTTT. Protein product: CSARDRLRSGGDTDTQYF.

The chain uses TRBV7-2 and TRBJ2-6; no definite D call. This CDR3 has 15 residues. The V gene's germline CDR1 is SGHTA and CDR2 FQGNSA. Trimming took off 5 bases at V and 0 bases at J, with 8 bases between the two ends. The CDR3 sequence is CASSPRPSGANVLTF. In nucleotides, the CDR3 is TGTGCCAGCAGCCCTCGACCCTCTGGGGCCAACGTCCTGACTTTC.

This clonotype was counted only a few times. The chain employs TRBV28 and TRBJ2-3; D is tentatively TRBD1 or TRBD2 (7 bases each). CDR1 is MDHEN and CDR2 is SYDVKM in the germline V gene. The CDR3 is 15 amino acids. The V end lost 8 bases, the J end lost 4 bases, and 19 bases lay between the germline ends. CDR3 sequence: CASLDPRGRADTQYF. In DNA form, the CDR3 reads TGTGCCAGCCTTGACCCCAGGGGGAGGGCAGATACGCAGTATTTT.

In its sample, this clonotype was seen a few times. The chain couples TRBV15 to TRBJ2-1, with TRBD2 matching over 9 bases. CDR1 and CDR2 (germline): LNHNV, YYDKDF (reference sequence). This CDR3 spans 14 amino acids. V trimming: 5 bases; J trimming: 9 bases; junction bases outside the gene matches: 8. Here the CDR3 reads CATSYQGREGEQFF. In nucleotides, the CDR3 is TGTGCCACCAGCTATCAGGGGCGGGAGGGTGAGCAGTTCTTC.

This chain links TRBV7-6 with TRBJ2-4; TRBD1 might be the D (6 bases). The CDR3 has 12 amino acids. Between the trimmed V and J ends, which lost 4 bases and 15 bases, there was a span of 16 bases. The germline V gene encodes CDR1 SGHVS and CDR2 FNYEAQ. This CDR3 reads CASSSSGQFLYF. The CDR3 nucleotides read TGTGCCAGCAGCTCGTCCGGACAGTTTCTGTACTTC.

In its sample, this clonotype was seen a few times. V usage is TRBV2 and J usage is TRBJ2-4, with D perhaps TRBD1 (6 bases). V gave up 7 bases and J gave up 7 bases, with 26 bases separating them. This CDR3 is built from 17 residues. CDR1 and CDR2 from the germline V gene are SNHLY and FYNNEI. The CDR3 reads CASILRPWRTVSNIQYF. CDR3 DNA: TGTGCCAGCATCCTACGCCCGTGGAGGACAGTCTCGAACATTCAGTACTTC.

J is TRBJ2-6 and V is TRBV30, with a possible D match to TRBD2 (5 bases). Germline assignment: CDR1 GTSNPN and CDR2 SVGIG (reference sequence). Trimming took 5 bases from V and 4 from J, leaving 15 bases between them. CDR3 length: 15 residues. The CDR3 bases are TGTGCCTGGCTGAAGCCGGGGTCAGGGGCCAACGTCCTGACTTTC. Translating it yields CAWLKPGSGANVLTF.